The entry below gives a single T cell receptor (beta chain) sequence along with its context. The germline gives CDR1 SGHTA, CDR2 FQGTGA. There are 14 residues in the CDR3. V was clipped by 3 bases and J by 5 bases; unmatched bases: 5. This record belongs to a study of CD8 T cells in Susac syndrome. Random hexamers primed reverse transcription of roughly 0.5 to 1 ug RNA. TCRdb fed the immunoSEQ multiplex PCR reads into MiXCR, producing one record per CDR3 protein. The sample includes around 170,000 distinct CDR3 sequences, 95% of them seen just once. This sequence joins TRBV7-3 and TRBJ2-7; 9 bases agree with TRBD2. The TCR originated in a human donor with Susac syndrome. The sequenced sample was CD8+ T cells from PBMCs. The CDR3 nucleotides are TGTGCCAGCAGCTTTACCGGGACTAGCCACGAGCAGTACTTC. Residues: CASSFTGTSHEQYF.